This passage covers 27 T cell receptor beta chains from one sample sequenced in a study of blood T cell repertoires in COVID-19. Method: immunoSEQ multiplex PCR; TCRdb's copy keeps in-frame clones and lacks some. The sample has approximately 30,000 clones, approximately 86% seen once. The sample consisted of peripheral blood. These receptors all come from a human donor in a cohort sampled during active COVID-19.

This clone was counted a single time. The chain is built from TRBV7-9 and TRBJ1-1; D remains ambiguous. Trimming removed 2 bases from V and 3 bases from J, with 4 bases in between. The CDR3 has 12 residues. Germline V gene lookup returns CDR1 SEHNR and CDR2 FQNEAQ (reference sequence). CDR3 sequence reads: CASSLIDTEAFF. DNA for the CDR3: TGTGCCAGCAGCTTAATAGACACTGAAGCTTTCTTT.

Here the CDR3 DNA reads TGCAGCGTTGGGGACAGGGCGAACACCGGGGAGCTGTTTTTT. Protein sequence: CSVGDRANTGELFF. The chain combines TRBV29-1 with TRBJ2-2; 9 bases agree with TRBD1. The CDR3 loop spans 14 amino acids. The germline V gene encodes CDR1 SQVTM and CDR2 ANQGSEA. V lost 4 bases, J lost 0 bases, and 0 bases stayed unmatched.

Only a few counts were recorded for this clone. The chain has TRBV25-1 and TRBJ1-1, with TRBD1 matching 7 bases. V was clipped by 5 bases and J by 3 bases; unmatched bases: 3. The length of the CDR3 is 13 residues. CDR1 MGHDK and CDR2 SYGVNS come from the germline V gene. The CDR3 here is CASSSTGDTEAFF. CDR3 bases: TGTGCCAGCAGTTCCACAGGGGACACTGAAGCTTTCTTT.

V and J are TRBV6-1 and TRBJ2-1; TRBD2 matches at 8 bases. The CDR3 contains 13 residues. Germline lookup yields CDR1 MNHNS and CDR2 SASEGT. The J segment lost 12 bases and the V segment lost 2 bases, leaving 6 bases of the junction unmatched. CDR3 sequence: CASSEIAGTSQFF. In nucleotides, the CDR3 is TGTGCCAGCAGTGAAATAGCGGGGACTTCGCAGTTCTTC.

As concerns this clone: One end of the junction does not line up with germline, which may come from a read error. The CDR3 here is CASSYDPGNAEAFF. The DNA for the CDR3 is TGTGCCAGCAGTTACGATCCCGGGAACGCTGAAGCTTTCTTT. The chain uses TRBV6-5 and TRBJ1-1, with D hard to call. Germline assignment: CDR1 MNHEY and CDR2 SVGAGI. This CDR3 has 14 amino acids.

The gene calls are TRBV10-3 and TRBJ2-6; TRBD2 aligns across 8 bases. CDR1 is ENHRY and CDR2 is SYGVKD in the germline V gene. The CDR3 has 16 amino acids. With V trimmed by 2 bases and J by 2 bases, 2 bases remained unmatched. In DNA, the CDR3 is TGTGCCATCAGTGAGGTAGCGGGGACTGGGGCCAACGTCCTGACTTTC. Protein sequence: CAISEVAGTGANVLTF.

CDR3 coding DNA: TGCAGCGCCCTATCCGGGACAGGGAGCACAGATACGCAGTATTTT. Protein: CSALSGTGSTDTQYF. The chain combines TRBV29-1 with TRBJ2-3, with 9 bases that match TRBD1. The CDR3 runs 15 residues. With 7 bases clipped from V and 0 bases from J, the junction kept 8 bases outside the gene matches. Germline CDR1 SQVTM, CDR2 ANQGSEA.

The chain joins TRBV11-2 to TRBJ1-6, with unresolved D. The CDR3 sequence is 13 residues long. V was cut by 2 bases and J by 6 bases, with 5 bases left in between. The germline V gene has CDR1 SGHAT and CDR2 FQNNGV. Here the CDR3 DNA reads TGTGCCAGCAGCTTATCCGGTAATTCACCCCTCCACTTT. Its protein product is CASSLSGNSPLHF.

The CDR3 DNA sequence: TGTGCCACCAGCCGCGGGATTAATGAAAAACTGTTTTTT. Its protein product is CATSRGINEKLFF. This rearrangement joins TRBV15 to TRBJ1-4; D is unclear. Looked up from germline, CDR1 is LNHNV and CDR2 is YYDKDF (reference sequence). Trimming cost V 5 bases and J 4 bases, with 8 bases left between them. CDR3 size: 13 residues.

The V call is TRBV9, the J call TRBJ1-6, with 7 positions matching TRBD1. V lost 2 bases to trimming and J lost 5 bases; unmatched junction nucleotides: 4. This CDR3 has 15 amino acids. Germline V gives CDR1 SGDLS, CDR2 YYNGEE. The CDR3 bases are TGTGCCAGCAGCGTTGGGACAGCAGATAATTCACCCCTCCACTTT. It codes for CASSVGTADNSPLHF.

For this clone: Relative to the germline gene, one junction end is altered; a read error may explain this. The V gene is TRBV7-9, the J gene TRBJ2-3; 9 bases line up with TRBD1. CDR1 and CDR2 (germline): SEHNR, FQNEAQ (reference sequence). The CDR3 totals 14 residues. The CDR3 DNA is TGTGCCAGCAGCTTTACGCCCGGGACAGGGCGGGCAAATTTT. Translating it yields CASSFTPGTGRANF. The full variable domain, its missing parts supplied by reference TRBV7-9 and TRBJ2-3, is DTGVSQNPRHKITKRGQNVTFRCDPISEHNRLYWYRQTLGQGPEFLTYFQNEAQLEKSRLLSDRFSAERPKGSFSTLEIQRTEQGDSAMYLCASSFTPGTGRANFGPGTRLTVL.

The chain recombines TRBV30 with TRBJ1-2, with TRBD1 as a possible D gene (5 bases). There are 12 residues in the CDR3. Trimming cost V 2 bases and J 8 bases, with 12 bases left between them. In germline, CDR1 is GTSNPN, CDR2 SVGIG (reference sequence). The CDR3 bases are TGTGCCTGGAGTTCCCTAGGGGTAGGCTACACCTTC. This gives the protein CAWSSLGVGYTF.

This sequence joins TRBV3-1 (or the pseudogene TRBV3-2) and TRBJ2-2; the match to TRBD1 covers 7 bases. With 0 bases clipped from V and 4 bases from J, the junction kept 14 bases outside the gene matches. The CDR3 runs 19 residues. Germline V gives CDR1 LGHDT, CDR2 YNNKEL (reference sequence). The CDR3 protein is CASSQEHPGQVRGTGELFF. In nucleotides, the CDR3 is TGTGCCAGCAGCCAAGAACACCCAGGACAGGTTAGGGGCACCGGGGAGCTGTTTTTT.

The CDR3 region is CASRMKGESNQPQHF. The CDR3 coding sequence is TGTGCCAGCAGGATGAAAGGGGAAAGCAATCAGCCCCAGCATTTT. The rearrangement uses TRBV6-5 and TRBJ1-5, with D perhaps matching TRBD1 (5 bases). Germline V gives CDR1 MNHEY, CDR2 SVGAGI. The CDR3 spans 15 residues. The V and J ends lost 6 bases and 1 base respectively, with 13 bases between them.

J is TRBJ1-5 and V is TRBV6-6; unclear D gene. The CDR3 is 14 residues long. Deletions cut 8 bases from V and 0 bases from J, with 11 bases between. Germline-derived CDR1 and CDR2 are MNHNY and SVGAGI (reference sequence). The CDR3 DNA reads as TGTGCCAGCGTATCGGGGATTAGCAATCAGCCCCAGCATTTT. Its translation is CASVSGISNQPQHF.

There are a few counts of this clone. This chain joins TRBV6-5 and TRBJ1-6; TRBD1 agrees at 8 bases. The CDR3 is 15 residues long. Trimming removed 7 bases from V and 9 bases from J; junction bases left unmatched: 11. Germline CDR1 and CDR2: MNHEY and SVGAGI. This CDR3 is CASTLTGAVGSPLHF. CDR3 nucleotide sequence: TGTGCCAGCACCTTGACAGGGGCGGTCGGTTCACCCCTCCACTTT.

The V call is TRBV19, the J call TRBJ2-3, with D possibly matching TRBD1 (6 bases). Trimming removed 7 bases from V and 0 bases from J, with 14 bases in between. The germline CDR1 and CDR2 sequences are LNHDA and SQIVND (reference sequence). This CDR3 has 15 amino acids. CDR3 bases: TGTGCCAGTACTCCGGACAGTCTCAGCACAGATACGCAGTATTTT. Its protein product is CASTPDSLSTDTQYF.

This sequence joins TRBV10-2 and TRBJ2-3; D is undetermined. Germline loops: CDR1 WSHSY, CDR2 SAAADI. Between the trimmed V and J ends, which lost 5 bases and 0 bases, there was a span of 6 bases. The CDR3 spans 13 residues. In DNA, the CDR3 is TGCGCCAGCAGTCTCGTTAGCACAGATACGCAGTATTTT. As protein: CASSLVSTDTQYF.

The rearrangement joins TRBV6-5 to TRBJ2-1; TRBD1 matches at 8 bases. With 6 bases clipped from V and 6 bases from J, the junction kept 7 bases outside the gene matches. This CDR3 contains 14 residues. Germline V gene sequence: CDR1 MNHEY, CDR2 SVGAGI. Written as DNA, the CDR3 is TGTGCCAGCAGCCGACAGGGGCCCCTCAATGAGCAGTTCTTC. Translation gives CASSRQGPLNEQFF.

The rearrangement links TRBV5-1 to TRBJ2-2; possible D gene TRBD2, 5 bases. V lost 0 bases and J 3 bases, leaving 12 bases between the germline ends. The CDR3 is 16 amino acids. CDR1 and CDR2 (germline): SGHRS, YFSETQ. This CDR3 is CASSLASTSDTGELFF. CDR3 nucleotides: TGCGCCAGCAGCTTGGCAAGTACTAGTGACACCGGGGAGCTGTTTTTT.

The chain carries TRBV19 and TRBJ2-2; D gene ambiguous. V lost 5 bases to trimming and J lost 4 bases, with 5 bases between them. Germline CDR1 and CDR2: LNHDA and SQIVND (reference sequence). This CDR3 contains 12 residues. CDR3 DNA sequence: TGTGCCAGTAGTTGGAGCACCGGGGAGCTGTTTTTT. Translated: CASSWSTGELFF.

The chain recombines TRBV7-2 with TRBJ2-1; 9 nucleotides align to TRBD1. The germline V gene encodes CDR1 SGHTA and CDR2 FQGNSA. The CDR3 has 15 amino acids. The junction had 0 bases not matched to a gene; V was cut back by 1 base and J by 2 bases. The CDR3 sequence: CASSLDRGPYNEQFF. CDR3 nucleotides: TGTGCCAGCAGCTTAGACAGGGGGCCCTACAATGAGCAGTTCTTC.

The rearrangement uses TRBV11-2 and TRBJ2-1; 9 bases map to TRBD1. The CDR3 runs 18 residues. Germline CDR1 SGHAT, CDR2 FQNNGV. Trimming took 3 bases from V and 4 from J; bases not matched to a gene: 13. In nucleotides, the CDR3 is TGTGCCAGCAGCTTTGCTGACCACAGGGGGCAGTGGTACAATGAGCAGTTCTTC. Amino acid sequence: CASSFADHRGQWYNEQFF.

The chain employs TRBV6-1 and TRBJ2-5; D is uncertain. V was shortened by 2 bases and J by 2 bases, with 9 bases between the two germline ends. Germline lookup yields CDR1 MNHNS and CDR2 SASEGT. The CDR3 contains 14 residues. CDR3 nucleotides: TGTGCCAGCAGTGAAAGTTGGAGTCAAGAGACCCAGTACTTC. Translation: CASSESWSQETQYF.

This sequence joins TRBV7-2 and TRBJ1-1; D might be TRBD1 (5 bases). With 4 bases removed from V and 7 bases from J, the gap between germline ends came to 13 bases. Looked up from germline, CDR1 is SGHTA and CDR2 is FQGNSA. The CDR3 runs to 13 residues. The CDR3 loop is CASSSAGTGEAFF. The CDR3 nucleotides read TGTGCCAGCAGCTCAGCCGGGACTGGTGAAGCTTTCTTT.

V and J are TRBV19 and TRBJ1-3; D uncertain. Germline V gene lookup returns CDR1 LNHDA and CDR2 SQIVND (reference sequence). CDR3 length: 14 residues. The V end lost 4 bases, the J end lost 3 bases, and 10 bases lay between the germline ends. In DNA form, the CDR3 reads TGTGCCAGTAGTACAACCGGGAATGGAAACACCATATATTTT. Residues: CASSTTGNGNTIYF.

This sequence joins TRBV5-5 and TRBJ1-1; D not certain. Germline CDR1 reads SGHKS; CDR2 reads YYEKEE (reference sequence). V gave up 0 bases and J gave up 0 bases, with 3 bases separating them. The CDR3 contains 13 residues. Here the CDR3 reads CASSLVMNTEAFF. CDR3 sequence (DNA): TGTGCCAGCAGCTTGGTTATGAACACTGAAGCTTTCTTT.